This T cell receptor beta chain was observed in a study of CD4+ T cells in melanoma. Germline V gives CDR1 MNHNY, CDR2 SVGAGI (reference sequence). CDR3 length equals 16 residues. Trimming removed 6 bases from V and 0 bases from J, with 15 bases in between. Using immunoSEQ multiplex PCR, the repertoire was profiled, and TCRdb retains in-frame clones only, with some absent. The table lists about 50,000 clones, 89% of them singletons. The source of this sequence is a human donor with melanoma. The specimen was peripheral blood. The chain is built from TRBV6-6 and TRBJ2-1; D is uncertain. The CDR3 reads CASSPFKGSSYNEQFF. The CDR3 coding sequence is TGTGCCAGCAGCCCCTTTAAGGGAAGCTCCTACAATGAGCAGTTCTTC.